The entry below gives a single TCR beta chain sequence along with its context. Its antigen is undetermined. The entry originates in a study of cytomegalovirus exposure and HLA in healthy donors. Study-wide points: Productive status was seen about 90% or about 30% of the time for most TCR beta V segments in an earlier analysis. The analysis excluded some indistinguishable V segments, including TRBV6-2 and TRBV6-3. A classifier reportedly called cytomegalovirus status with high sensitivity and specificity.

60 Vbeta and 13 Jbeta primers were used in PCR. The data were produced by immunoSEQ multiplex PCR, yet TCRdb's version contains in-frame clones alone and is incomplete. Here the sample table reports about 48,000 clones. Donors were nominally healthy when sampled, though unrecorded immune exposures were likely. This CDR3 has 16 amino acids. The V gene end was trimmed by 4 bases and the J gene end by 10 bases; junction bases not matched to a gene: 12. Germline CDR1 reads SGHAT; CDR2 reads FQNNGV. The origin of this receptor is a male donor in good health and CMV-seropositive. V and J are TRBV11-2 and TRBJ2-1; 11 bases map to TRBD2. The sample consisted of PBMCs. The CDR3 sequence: CASSSTLSGGAGEQFF. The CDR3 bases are TGTGCCAGCAGCTCCACCCTTAGCGGGGGGGCGGGGGAGCAGTTCTTC.